The clone carrying this T cell receptor (beta chain) showed up just once. Its antigen remains unidentified. Primers for the PCR totalled 60 Vbeta and 13 Jbeta. Method: immunoSEQ multiplex PCR; TCRdb's copy keeps in-frame clones and lacks some. The repertoire holds about 150,000 clones, roughly 80% seen once, with approximately 8.1% in the top ten. The sample originates from a study of cytomegalovirus exposure and HLA in healthy donors. General study findings and limits: Researchers catalogued about 160 TCR beta chains as cytomegalovirus-associated. Reportedly, diagnosis of cytomegalovirus status by the classifier showed high specificity and sensitivity. Researchers had no immune exposure information except CMV serostatus available. In vitro experiments confirmed that a few CMV-associated chains were specific for CMV antigens.

This clonotype was sampled from a woman in her forties or fifties in good health and CMV-seropositive. Sequencing input: PBMCs.

The CDR3 loop reads CASSFWTGGAWGGEKLFF. CDR3 nucleotide sequence: TGTGCCAGCAGCTTTTGGACAGGGGGCGCATGGGGAGGTGAAAAACTGTTTTTT. The chain combines TRBV5-8 with TRBJ1-4; 11 positions match TRBD1. This CDR3 region has 18 residues. Trimming removed 2 bases from V and 7 bases from J; junction bases left unmatched: 13. Germline loops: CDR1 SGHTS, CDR2 YDEGEE.